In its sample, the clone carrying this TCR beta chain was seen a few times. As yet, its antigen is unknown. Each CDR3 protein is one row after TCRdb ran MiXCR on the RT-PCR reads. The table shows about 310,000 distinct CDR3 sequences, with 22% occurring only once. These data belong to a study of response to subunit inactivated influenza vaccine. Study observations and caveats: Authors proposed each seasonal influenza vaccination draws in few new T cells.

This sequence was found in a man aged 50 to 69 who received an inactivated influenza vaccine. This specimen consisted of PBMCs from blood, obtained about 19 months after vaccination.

The DNA of the CDR3 is TGCGCCAGCAGCCAAGTTCCCATTCGCTCTGGAAACACCATATATTTT. Amino acids: CASSQVPIRSGNTIYF. This chain joins TRBV4-1 and TRBJ1-3; D is undetermined. Germline assignment: CDR1 MGHRA and CDR2 YSYEKL. This CDR3 is 16 amino acids long. V lost 1 base, J lost 0 bases, and 10 bases lay in between.